This section outlines one TCR beta chain sequence together with its context. What it recognizes is unknown. These data belong to a study of graft-versus-host responses after intestinal transplantation. Across the study: Recipients underwent multivisceral, liver-intestinal, or isolated intestinal transplants. Anti-thymocyte globulin served as induction for all recipients, who then took tacrolimus and steroids for about 3 years. Study-level findings and limits: Declining HvG levels early post-transplant were linked to peak circulating GvH clone levels. Allografts of one patient group, those with graft-donor T cell macrochimerism, had high graft-versus-host to host-versus-graft clonal ratios.

This CDR3 has 15 residues. Germline lookup yields CDR1 SEHNR and CDR2 FQNEAQ (reference sequence). The V end lost 4 bases, the J end lost 3 bases, and 15 bases lay between the germline ends. This table comes from immunoSEQ multiplex PCR, and its TCRdb copy is limited to in-frame clones, with some not included. The table records under 100,000 clones, 90% of them present only once. The V call is TRBV7-9, the J call TRBJ1-1; possible D gene TRBD1, 5 bases. The TCR was taken from a human patient who received an intestinal transplant, so some T cells may come from the graft donor. Here the sequenced sample was PBMCs, taken around 450 days after intestinal transplant. The CDR3 reads CASSSSPGPHTEAFF. Here the CDR3 DNA reads TGTGCCAGCAGCTCCTCACCAGGGCCTCACACTGAAGCTTTCTTT. Supplemented by reference TRBV7-9 and TRBJ1-1, the full variable domain reads DTGVSQNPRHKITKRGQNVTFRCDPISEHNRLYWYRQTLGQGPEFLTYFQNEAQLEKSRLLSDRFSAERPKGSFSTLEIQRTEQGDSAMYLCASSSSPGPHTEAFFGQGTRLTVV.